The sequence of this T cell receptor (beta chain) was determined in a study of Ad26.COV2.S vaccination and SARS-CoV-2 variants. Study background: The trial was COV1001 and the donor's arm was Ad26.COV2.S. Administration of Ad26.COV2.S was intramuscular, either once or twice 56 days apart.

In regard to this clone: Its cognate antigen is unknown.

The study, taken as a whole, reports: Participants given vaccine showed non-spike TCR breadth similar to that of placebo recipients. Analyses of TCR breadth and depth may have underestimated total T cell responses.

Libraries were prepared by immunoSEQ multiplex PCR; TCRdb keeps only in-frame clonotypes and omits some of them. The data hold about 680,000 clones, with about 89% observed a single time. Treatment specified: roughly 18 received Ad26.COV2.S at low or high dose, single or two shots; five or six received placebo; per-sample allocation not given. Sampling was done on day 63 after the first vaccine or placebo injection. Germline CDR1 SGHVS, CDR2 FQNEAQ. Trimming stripped 6 bases from V and 10 bases from J, with 16 bases between. This CDR3 has 13 residues. The sequence came from a person between 18 and 59 years old who received the Ad26.COV2.S COVID-19 vaccine or a placebo. The V and J genes are TRBV7-8 and TRBJ2-1; no reliable D call. The sample consisted of peripheral blood, taken in a trial of Ad26.COV2.S vaccine versus placebo. CDR3 sequence: CASRIYLEGEQFF. The CDR3 nucleotides read TGTGCCAGCAGGATTTACCTCGAAGGGGAGCAGTTCTTC.